Listed below are T cell receptor beta chains from one sample, sequenced in a study of monozygotic twins with cystic fibrosis. Produced via immunoSEQ multiplex PCR; TCRdb's table is partial and in-frame only. The sample lists 30,000 to 40,000 clones, around 90% occurring once. The material sequenced was blood. The receptor source for this set is a boy younger than 10 with cystic fibrosis. Both conserved end residues are part of each CDR3. The D gene is left open where the match is weak. Some rows have no size entry. The others give once, few or many, or a class for an expanded clone.

length: 12
D: -
V: TRBV7-2
J: TRBJ2-2
size: -
DNA: TGTGCCAGCTCGGGAGTTACCGGGGAGCTGTTTTTT
CDR3: CASSGVTGELFF

length: 14
D: -
V: TRBV5-1
J: TRBJ2-7
size: -
DNA: TGCGCCAGCAGCTTGAACAGGGACAAGTACGAGCAGTACTTC
CDR3: CASSLNRDKYEQYF

length: 14
D: -
V: TRBV5-8
J: TRBJ1-2
size: -
DNA: TGTGCCAGCAGCTTGCAAGGGGGTATCTATGGCTACACCTTC
CDR3: CASSLQGGIYGYTF

length: 14
D: -
V: TRBV7-9
J: TRBJ2-3
size: -
DNA: TGTGCCACCACGGCCACAGGGAGCACAGATACGCAGTATTTT
CDR3: CATTATGSTDTQYF

length: 16
D: -
V: TRBV18
J: TRBJ1-1
size: -
DNA: TGTGCCAGCTCACGCGGACTCCCCGGGGGGAACACTGAAGCTTTCTTT
CDR3: CASSRGLPGGNTEAFF

length: 14
D: TRBD1
V: TRBV10-3
J: TRBJ2-1
size: -
DNA: TGTGCCATCAGTGAGTCTGGACAGGGGAATGAGCAGTTCTTC
CDR3: CAISESGQGNEQFF

length: 17
D: -
V: TRBV27
J: TRBJ1-1
size: -
DNA: TGTGCCAGCAGTTTATCGGGGGGAAGGTTTATGAACACTGAAGCTTTCTTT
CDR3: CASSLSGGRFMNTEAFF

length: 16
D: -
V: TRBV10-1
J: TRBJ1-5
size: -
DNA: TGCGCCAGCAGTGAGTTTAAAGGGAGAAGCAATCAGCCCCAGCATTTT
CDR3: CASSEFKGRSNQPQHF

length: 17
D: -
V: TRBV7-9
J: TRBJ1-4
size: -
DNA: TGTGCCAGCAGCTTAGGCCGGGACGTTTGGTATGGTGAAAAACTGTTTTTT
CDR3: CASSLGRDVWYGEKLFF

length: 14
D: -
V: TRBV19
J: TRBJ1-4
size: -
DNA: TGTGCCAGTAGTAAACAGGTGCTTAATGAAAAACTGTTTTTT
CDR3: CASSKQVLNEKLFF

length: 15
D: -
V: TRBV6-5
J: TRBJ1-5
size: few
DNA: TGTGCCAGCAAGTCAGAGTTTGGTGCGGATCAGCCCCAGCATTTT
CDR3: CASKSEFGADQPQHF

length: 15
D: TRBD1
V: TRBV27
J: TRBJ1-1
size: once
DNA: TGTGCCAGCAGTTTGCGGGACAGGGGGCTGGATGAAGCTTTCTTT
CDR3: CASSLRDRGLDEAFF

length: 12
D: -
V: TRBV7-2
J: TRBJ1-5
size: -
DNA: TGTGCCAGCAGTAATAGCAATCAGCCCCAGCATTTT
CDR3: CASSNSNQPQHF

length: 14
D: -
V: TRBV2
J: TRBJ2-5
size: -
DNA: TGTGCCAGCAGTGAACCGCTTTCGAGGGAGACCCAGTACTTC
CDR3: CASSEPLSRETQYF

length: 13
D: -
V: TRBV29-1
J: TRBJ2-6
size: -
DNA: TGCAGCGTTGAAGACCCTGGGGCCAACGTCCTGACTTTC
CDR3: CSVEDPGANVLTF

length: 13
D: -
V: TRBV6-5
J: TRBJ2-2
size: few
DNA: TGTGCCAGCAGTTACTCGCCCACCGGGGAGCTGTTTTTT
CDR3: CASSYSPTGELFF

length: 15
D: TRBD1
V: TRBV4-3
J: TRBJ2-7
size: -
DNA: TGCGCCAGCAGCCAAGGAGGCAACAGGGGCAGCGAGCAGTACTTC
CDR3: CASSQGGNRGSEQYF

length: 16
D: -
V: TRBV5-1
J: TRBJ2-2
size: -
DNA: TGCGCCAGCAGGGGAACGGCTACCCCGAACACCGGGGAGCTGTTTTTT
CDR3: CASRGTATPNTGELFF

length: 16
D: -
V: TRBV7-2
J: TRBJ2-3
size: -
DNA: TGTGCCAGCAGCTTATGGGGCCACCCCTCCGTTGATACGCAGTATTTT
CDR3: CASSLWGHPSVDTQYF

length: 18
D: TRBD1
V: TRBV7-6
J: TRBJ2-1
size: -
DNA: TGTGCCAGCAGCTTAGGGGTCCCGACAGGGGGAATCTACAATGAGCAGTTCTTC
CDR3: CASSLGVPTGGIYNEQFF

length: 17
D: -
V: TRBV7-8
J: TRBJ2-1
size: -
DNA: TGTGCCAGCAGCTTAGTTTTGGTAGGCCTCCACTACAATGAGCAGTTCTTC
CDR3: CASSLVLVGLHYNEQFF

length: 13
D: -
V: TRBV14
J: TRBJ2-3
size: once
DNA: TGTGCCAGCAGCCAGGTCCTATCAGATACGCAGTATTTT
CDR3: CASSQVLSDTQYF

length: 18
D: TRBD2
V: TRBV9
J: TRBJ2-3
size: -
DNA: TGTGCCAGCAGCCATAAAACAGGGACTAGCGGGGGAACAGATACGCAGTATTTT
CDR3: CASSHKTGTSGGTDTQYF

length: 13
D: TRBD1
V: TRBV6-6
J: TRBJ1-5
size: -
DNA: TGTGCCAGCAGGCCGACAGGGAGCCAGCCCCAGCATTTT
CDR3: CASRPTGSQPQHF

length: 13
D: -
V: TRBV6-5
J: TRBJ1-1
size: -
DNA: TGTGCCAACAAACAGGGCTGGGACACTGAAGCTTTCTTT
CDR3: CANKQGWDTEAFF

length: 12
D: -
V: TRBV29-1
J: TRBJ1-1
size: few
DNA: TGCAGCGTTTCAGCCGGGAACACTGAAGCTTTCTTT
CDR3: CSVSAGNTEAFF